This TCR beta chain derives from a study of response to subunit inactivated influenza vaccine. Study-wide findings and caveats: Researchers suggested that each seasonal influenza vaccination recruits few new T cells.

Germline V gives CDR1 LGHNA, CDR2 YNFKEQ. Trimming left V 4 bases short and J 5 bases short, with 9 bases between. CDR3 length equals 13 residues. TCRdb reprocessed the RT-PCR reads with MiXCR, giving one entry per CDR3 protein. The sample lists 500,000 or so distinct CDR3 sequences, approximately 15% occurring once. In its sample, this clonotype was seen a few times. Its antigen remains unidentified. The V gene is TRBV4-2, the J gene TRBJ2-1, with D maybe TRBD1 (6 bases). This clonotype was sampled from a man in his fifties or sixties who received an inactivated influenza vaccine. The input for sequencing was CD4+ T cells sorted from PBMCs, taken around 25 months after vaccination. CDR3 bases: TGTGCCAGCAGCCGGGGGACAAACAATGAGCAGTTCTTC. Translation: CASSRGTNNEQFF.